A selection of T cell receptor beta chains follows, all from one sample in a study of shared clonotypes between healthy human individuals. Clones were read by immunoSEQ multiplex PCR, and TCRdb kept only the in-frame ones, dropping some. This table has about 490,000 clones, 70% to 80% appearing once. Material: PBMCs. All receptors come from a middle-aged woman in good health. Some clones in this sample may be carry-over from other donors' samples. CDR3s include the opening cysteine and the closing phenylalanine or tryptophan. Each record gives: V gene, D gene, J gene, clone size, CDR3 protein, CDR3 DNA. A D gene is named only where the DNA matches it firmly. Rows give clone size only sometimes, using once, few, many, or a class for an expanded clone.

V: TRBV19
D: TRBD1
J: TRBJ1-4
size: -
CDR3: CASSRFRGQVSSSATNEKLFF
DNA: TGTGCCAGTAGTCGGTTTAGGGGACAGGTTTCGTCCTCCGCAACTAATGAAAAACTGTTTTTT

V: TRBV15
D: TRBD2
J: TRBJ2-3
size: few
CDR3: CATSEPGGTNYSDTQYF
DNA: TGTGCCACCAGCGAACCCGGCGGGACTAACTACTCAGATACGCAGTATTTT

V: TRBV19
D: -
J: TRBJ1-1
size: -
CDR3: CASSIGQTTMNTEAFF
DNA: TGTGCCAGTAGTATAGGACAGACGACTATGAACACTGAAGCTTTCTTT

V: TRBV27
D: -
J: TRBJ1-1
size: -
CDR3: CASSSQRNTEAFF
DNA: TGTGCCAGCAGTTCACAGAGGAACACTGAAGCTTTCTTT

V: TRBV29-1
D: -
J: TRBJ1-5
size: -
CDR3: CSAQLGGNQPQHF
DNA: TGCAGCGCCCAACTCGGGGGCAATCAGCCCCAGCATTTT

V: TRBV5-1
D: TRBD2
J: TRBJ2-2
size: once
CDR3: CASMLLAGENTGELFF
DNA: TGCGCCAGCATGCTTCTAGCGGGCGAGAACACCGGGGAGCTGTTTTTT

V: TRBV19
D: -
J: TRBJ1-1
size: once
CDR3: CATTSGGGLNTEAFF
DNA: TGTGCCACAACCTCTGGGGGGGGTCTGAACACTGAAGCTTTCTTT

V: TRBV7-9
D: -
J: TRBJ2-1
size: -
CDR3: CASSYLHFRQGSYNEQFF
DNA: TGTGCCAGCAGCTACCTTCACTTCCGACAAGGCTCCTACAATGAGCAGTTCTTC

V: TRBV19
D: -
J: TRBJ2-6
size: -
CDR3: CASSEDSKSGANVLTF
DNA: TGTGCCAGTAGCGAGGACAGCAAATCTGGGGCCAACGTCCTGACTTTC

V: TRBV2
D: -
J: TRBJ2-7
size: -
CDR3: CASSESQGAYEQYF
DNA: TGTGCCAGCAGTGAGTCACAGGGAGCCTACGAGCAGTACTTC

V: TRBV2
D: -
J: TRBJ2-5
size: -
CDR3: CASSDGLGETQYF
DNA: TGTGCCAGCAGCGACGGACTGGGAGAGACCCAGTACTTC

V: TRBV4-3
D: -
J: TRBJ2-3
size: -
CDR3: CASSQAFSTGARADTQYF
DNA: TGCGCCAGCAGCCAAGCCTTTTCGACTGGCGCACGTGCAGATACGCAGTATTTT

V: TRBV6-6
D: TRBD2
J: TRBJ2-3
size: -
CDR3: CASSYTGEGGPDTQYF
DNA: TGTGCCAGCAGTTATACGGGGGAGGGAGGTCCAGATACGCAGTATTTT

V: TRBV27
D: -
J: TRBJ1-5
size: few
CDR3: CASSLYGLYNQPQHF
DNA: TGTGCCAGCAGTTTATATGGATTATATAATCAGCCCCAGCATTTT

V: TRBV25-1
D: -
J: TRBJ2-1
size: few
CDR3: CASSDLSRNEQFF
DNA: TGTGCCAGCAGTGATCTGAGCCGCAATGAGCAGTTCTTC

V: TRBV5-1
D: -
J: TRBJ2-5
size: -
CDR3: CASSRDGETQYF
DNA: TGCGCCAGCAGCCGGGACGGGGAGACCCAGTACTTC

V: TRBV7-9
D: TRBD2
J: TRBJ2-2
size: -
CDR3: CASERASGSTGELFF
DNA: TGTGCCAGCGAAAGGGCTAGCGGGAGCACCGGGGAGCTGTTTTTT

V: TRBV7-8
D: -
J: TRBJ1-1
size: once
CDR3: CASSLDLRGRLIPEAFF
DNA: TGTGCCAGCAGCTTAGACCTGAGGGGTCGGTTAATCCCTGAAGCTTTCTTT

V: TRBV18
D: TRBD2
J: TRBJ2-1
size: -
CDR3: CASSRSSGDNEQFF
DNA: TGTGCCAGCTCACGGTCTAGCGGGGACAATGAGCAGTTCTTC

V: TRBV18
D: -
J: TRBJ2-2
size: -
CDR3: CASSPQEANTGELFF
DNA: TGTGCCAGCTCACCACAGGAAGCGAACACCGGGGAGCTGTTTTTT

V: TRBV6-6
D: -
J: TRBJ2-7
size: -
CDR3: CASSYGSSSYEQYF
DNA: TGTGCCAGCAGTTACGGCTCTAGCTCCTACGAGCAGTACTTC

V: TRBV5-1
D: TRBD1
J: TRBJ1-1
size: -
CDR3: CASSTGQGKGGDTEAFF
DNA: TGCGCCAGCAGCACGGGACAGGGGAAGGGAGGGGACACTGAAGCTTTCTTT

V: TRBV2
D: -
J: TRBJ1-4
size: -
CDR3: CASRTGISNEKLFF
DNA: TGTGCCAGCAGAACAGGAATTAGTAATGAAAAACTGTTTTTT

V: TRBV5-1
D: -
J: TRBJ2-5
size: -
CDR3: CASILAETQYF
DNA: TGCGCCAGCATTCTTGCAGAGACCCAGTACTTC

V: TRBV6-6
D: -
J: TRBJ2-6
size: -
CDR3: CASSLTGIGANVLTF
DNA: TGTGCCAGCAGTCTAACAGGGATTGGGGCCAACGTCCTGACTTTC

V: TRBV6-6
D: TRBD1
J: TRBJ1-2
size: -
CDR3: CASSSQGNYGYTF
DNA: TGTGCCAGCAGTTCACAGGGGAACTATGGCTACACCTTC

V: TRBV28
D: -
J: TRBJ2-4
size: -
CDR3: CASSTPVLAKNIQYF
DNA: TGTGCCAGCAGTACGCCCGTCCTAGCCAAAAACATTCAGTACTTC

V: TRBV6-1
D: TRBD2
J: TRBJ2-1
size: many
CDR3: CATPIAGGVEQFF
DNA: TGTGCCACCCCCATAGCGGGAGGTGTTGAGCAGTTCTTC

V: TRBV7-7
D: -
J: TRBJ2-5
size: -
CDR3: CASSLSPQETQYF
DNA: TGTGCCAGCAGCTTATCCCCTCAAGAGACCCAGTACTTC

V: TRBV28
D: TRBD1
J: TRBJ1-2
size: -
CDR3: CASSLDRGNGYTF
DNA: TGTGCCAGCAGTTTGGACAGGGGGAATGGCTACACCTTC

V: TRBV2
D: TRBD1
J: TRBJ1-6
size: -
CDR3: CASSAFGQGNNSPLHF
DNA: TGTGCCAGCAGTGCCTTTGGACAGGGGAATAATTCACCCCTCCACTTT

V: TRBV5-6
D: TRBD1
J: TRBJ1-2
size: -
CDR3: CASSRFDYRDRGVGYTF
DNA: TGTGCCAGCAGCCGCTTCGACTATCGGGACAGGGGTGTTGGCTACACCTTC

V: TRBV5-1
D: -
J: TRBJ1-1
size: -
CDR3: CASSPVRGGTEAFF
DNA: TGCGCCAGCAGCCCGGTGAGGGGTGGTACTGAAGCTTTCTTT

V: TRBV18
D: TRBD1
J: TRBJ1-1
size: -
CDR3: CASSPQGAWTEAFF
DNA: TGTGCCAGCTCACCACAGGGGGCGTGGACTGAAGCTTTCTTT

V: TRBV28
D: TRBD1
J: TRBJ1-2
size: many
CDR3: CASSYLTGFGYTF
DNA: TGTGCCAGCAGTTACCTGACAGGGTTTGGCTACACCTTC

V: TRBV10-3
D: -
J: TRBJ2-1
size: -
CDR3: CAISEPVSSYNEQFF
DNA: TGTGCCATCAGTGAGCCCGTGAGCTCCTACAATGAGCAGTTCTTC

V: TRBV5-1
D: TRBD2
J: TRBJ2-3
size: -
CDR3: CASSLYGGRAGSTDTQYF
DNA: TGCGCCAGCAGCTTGTATGGCGGGAGGGCCGGAAGCACAGATACGCAGTATTTT

V: TRBV9
D: -
J: TRBJ1-5
size: -
CDR3: CASSGTPYSNQPQHF
DNA: TGTGCCAGCAGCGGGACTCCTTATAGCAATCAGCCCCAGCATTTT

V: TRBV25-1
D: -
J: TRBJ2-5
size: many
CDR3: CASSIVHLSGKETQYF
DNA: TGTGCCAGCAGTATAGTACACCTAAGTGGGAAAGAGACCCAGTACTTC

V: TRBV7-2
D: -
J: TRBJ2-7
size: -
CDR3: CASSSNSYEQYF
DNA: TGTGCCAGCAGCTCAAACTCCTACGAGCAGTACTTC

V: TRBV7-2
D: -
J: TRBJ2-3
size: -
CDR3: CASSVRHVTDTQYF
DNA: TGTGCCAGCAGCGTTCGACACGTCACAGATACGCAGTATTTT

V: TRBV9
D: -
J: TRBJ2-7
size: -
CDR3: CASSVGGLPYEQYF
DNA: TGTGCCAGCAGCGTAGGTGGTCTTCCCTACGAGCAGTACTTC

V: TRBV10-1
D: -
J: TRBJ2-7
size: -
CDR3: CASRPGGPQYF
DNA: TGCGCCAGCAGGCCAGGAGGTCCGCAGTACTTC

V: TRBV7-9
D: TRBD2
J: TRBJ2-2
size: -
CDR3: CASAPPRAGVGTGELFF
DNA: TGTGCCAGCGCCCCCCCTCGGGCGGGAGTAGGGACCGGGGAGCTGTTTTTT

V: TRBV7-3
D: TRBD2
J: TRBJ2-7
size: few
CDR3: CASSLLAGGPSEQYF
DNA: TGTGCCAGCAGCTTACTAGCGGGAGGGCCCTCCGAGCAGTACTTC

V: TRBV19
D: -
J: TRBJ2-3
size: few
CDR3: CASSLAHGQDTQYF
DNA: TGTGCCAGTAGCCTCGCACACGGGCAAGATACGCAGTATTTT

V: TRBV5-4
D: TRBD2
J: TRBJ2-3
size: -
CDR3: CASSGTSGTDTQYF
DNA: TGTGCCAGCAGCGGCACTAGCGGCACAGATACGCAGTATTTT

V: TRBV4-3
D: TRBD1
J: TRBJ2-2
size: -
CDR3: CASSQGVDQGETGELFF
DNA: TGCGCCAGCAGCCAAGGGGTAGACCAGGGGGAGACCGGGGAGCTGTTTTTT

V: TRBV7-9
D: TRBD2
J: TRBJ2-7
size: -
CDR3: CASSSPSRTRSPGYF
DNA: TGTGCCAGCAGCTCACCCTCCCGGACTAGATCGCCGGGATACTTC

V: TRBV4-2
D: TRBD1
J: TRBJ1-5
size: few
CDR3: CASSQVDRFNQPQHF
DNA: TGTGCCAGCAGCCAAGTGGACAGGTTCAATCAGCCCCAGCATTTT

V: TRBV27
D: -
J: TRBJ2-5
size: -
CDR3: CASSLYRQETQYF
DNA: TGTGCCAGCAGTTTATACCGTCAAGAGACCCAGTACTTC

V: TRBV4-2
D: -
J: TRBJ2-5
size: -
CDR3: CASSHVGRGETQYF
DNA: TGTGCCAGCAGCCATGTCGGGAGAGGGGAGACCCAGTACTTC

V: TRBV6-1
D: -
J: TRBJ2-7
size: -
CDR3: CASSEVPASYEQYF
DNA: TGTGCCAGCAGTGAAGTCCCGGCTTCCTACGAGCAGTACTTC

V: TRBV19
D: TRBD2
J: TRBJ2-5
size: -
CDR3: CASSVGLAGNQETQYF
DNA: TGTGCCAGTAGTGTGGGACTAGCGGGGAACCAAGAGACCCAGTACTTC

V: TRBV7-9
D: -
J: TRBJ1-5
size: -
CDR3: CASSLGGDLSGQPQHF
DNA: TGTGCCAGCAGCTTAGGAGGGGATCTTTCCGGTCAGCCCCAGCATTTT

V: TRBV6-1
D: -
J: TRBJ2-1
size: -
CDR3: CASISPGAAYNEQFF
DNA: TGTGCCAGCATCTCCCCGGGTGCAGCCTACAATGAGCAGTTCTTC